The 27 T cell receptor beta chains below all came from one sample that was sequenced in a study of cytomegalovirus exposure and HLA in healthy donors. The PCR ran on 60 Vbeta and 13 Jbeta primers. The data were produced by immunoSEQ multiplex PCR, yet TCRdb's version contains in-frame clones alone and is incomplete. Of some 160,000 clones in the sample, roughly three quarters were seen once. What was sequenced was PBMCs. These receptor sequences come from a middle-aged woman in good health and CMV-seropositive.

The chain couples TRBV7-2 to TRBJ2-5; 14 bases fit TRBD2. Germline V gene sequence: CDR1 SGHTA, CDR2 FQGNSA. The trim removed 5 bases at V and 4 bases at J, leaving 6 bases unmatched. The CDR3 extends over 16 amino acids. The CDR3 coding sequence is TGTGCCAGCAGCGTCGGAGGGACTAGCGGGGGAGAGACCCAGTACTTC. It translates to CASSVGGTSGGETQYF.

There are a few counts of this clone. The V gene is TRBV10-3, the J gene TRBJ2-2; 9 bases are a match to TRBD2. Trimming cost V 2 bases and J 8 bases; bases outside gene matches: 9. The CDR3 loop spans 16 amino acids. The V gene's germline CDR1 is ENHRY and CDR2 SYGVKD. The CDR3 coding sequence is TGTGCCATCAGTGAGCCTCGCGGGGGGGCCCCTGGGGAGCTGTTTTTT. Its translation: CAISEPRGGAPGELFF.

As concerns this clone: Other DNA variants within this sample encode the same CDR3. V gene TRBV5-4 combines with J gene TRBJ1-2; D call uncertain. CDR3 length: 14 amino acids. Trimming left V 0 bases short and J 4 bases short, with 10 bases between. Germline V CDR1 and CDR2: SGHNT, YYREEE (reference sequence). The chain's CDR3 is CASSLAGEAYGYTF. CDR3 DNA sequence: TGTGCCAGCAGCTTGGCCGGAGAGGCCTATGGCTACACCTTC.

The V and J genes are TRBV9 and TRBJ1-3; 7 nucleotides line up with TRBD1. The CDR3 is 16 amino acids. V trimming: 0 bases; J trimming: 0 bases; junction bases outside the gene matches: 3. CDR1 and CDR2 (germline): SGDLS, YYNGEE. The CDR3 sequence: CASSVVGTASGNTIYF. The CDR3 coding sequence is TGTGCCAGCAGCGTAGTGGGGACAGCCTCTGGAAACACCATATATTTT. The full variable domain, completed using reference TRBV9 and TRBJ1-3, is DSGVTQTPKHLITATGQRVTLRCSPRSGDLSVYWYQQSLDQGLQFLIQYYNGEERAKGNILERFSAQQFPDLHSELNLSSLELGDSALYFCASSVVGTASGNTIYFGEGSWLTVV.

The rearrangement joins TRBV15 to TRBJ2-3; D unresolved. Germline assignment: CDR1 LNHNV and CDR2 YYDKDF (reference sequence). This CDR3 has 13 amino acids. V lost 3 bases to trimming and J lost 9 bases, with 13 bases between them. The CDR3 bases are TGTGCCACCAGCAGGAATTCTAAGGAGACGCAGTATTTT. This codes for CATSRNSKETQYF.

This chain links TRBV27 with TRBJ2-7, with D perhaps matching TRBD1 (6 bases). The CDR3 spans 16 residues. Deletions cut 6 bases from V and 4 bases from J, with 22 bases between. Looked up from germline, CDR1 is MNHEY and CDR2 is SMNVEV (reference sequence). As DNA, the CDR3 is TGTGCCAGCAGCCGACACAGGGACCCAACTACTTACGAGCAGTACTTC. It translates to CASSRHRDPTTYEQYF.

This clone was found once. This chain joins TRBV19 and TRBJ1-1; TRBD1 is a possible D gene (5 bases). CDR3 length: 16 residues. Germline values: CDR1 LNHDA, CDR2 SQIVND (reference sequence). V lost 4 bases and J 0 bases, leaving 15 bases between the germline ends. The CDR3 region has the DNA TGTGCCAGTAGTAATACCTTGGGACTGATGAACACTGAAGCTTTCTTT. Its protein is CASSNTLGLMNTEAFF.

The CDR3 reads CASSHSRAGYTF. Here the CDR3 DNA reads TGCGCCAGCAGTCATTCCAGGGCTGGCTACACCTTC. The V and J genes are TRBV23-1 and TRBJ1-2; tentatively, D is TRBD1 (5 bases). TRBV23-1 is annotated as an ORF whose role is uncertain. This CDR3 has 12 residues. With 3 bases removed from V and 7 bases from J, the gap between germline ends came to 9 bases.

This CDR3 is CASSPSSYNEQFF. For the CDR3, the DNA is TGTGCCAGCAGCCCCAGCTCCTACAATGAGCAGTTCTTC. The J gene is TRBJ2-1, the V gene TRBV7-2; D gene uncertain. This CDR3 is built from 13 residues. The V gene's germline CDR1 is SGHTA and CDR2 FQGNSA. Trimming took off 5 bases at V and 0 bases at J, with 5 bases between the two ends.

The chain has TRBV7-9 and TRBJ2-2; TRBD1 agrees at 8 bases. Germline loops: CDR1 SEHNR, CDR2 FQNEAQ (reference sequence). With V trimmed by 5 bases and J by 0 bases, 8 bases remained unmatched. This CDR3 comprises 17 residues. The CDR3 sequence is CASSLRQGSSNTGELFF. The CDR3, as DNA: TGTGCCAGCAGCCTAAGACAGGGGAGTTCGAACACCGGGGAGCTGTTTTTT.

The chain carries TRBV5-1 and TRBJ1-1, with 8 bases aligning to TRBD1. The V segment lost 5 bases and the J segment 1 base; nucleotides outside the gene matches: 4. The CDR3 loop spans 14 amino acids. The germline V gene encodes CDR1 SGHRS and CDR2 YFSETQ. This CDR3 reads CASRLGTGNTEAFF. In DNA, the CDR3 is TGCGCCAGCAGACTAGGGACAGGGAACACTGAAGCTTTCTTT.

This chain uses TRBV23-1 with TRBJ2-7, with TRBD2 as a possible D gene (6 bases). TRBV23-1 is assigned to the ORF class and has an uncertain function. V gave up 7 bases and J gave up 6 bases, with 19 bases separating them. CDR3 size: 14 residues. DNA for the CDR3: TGCGCCAGCATTCGGGGGACTTTCCCCTTCGAGCAGTACTTC. Translation gives CASIRGTFPFEQYF.

The chain has TRBV5-1 and TRBJ1-1; 7 nucleotides match TRBD1. This CDR3 comprises 13 residues. V shed 4 bases, J shed 7 bases, and the junction held 7 bases outside the gene matches. Germline assignment: CDR1 SGHRS and CDR2 YFSETQ. CDR3 region: CASSADRWDEAFF. The CDR3 nucleotides are TGCGCCAGCAGCGCGGACAGGTGGGATGAAGCTTTCTTT.

J is TRBJ1-3 and V is TRBV2; a possible D gene is TRBD1 (5 bases). V gave up 3 bases and J gave up 2 bases, with 8 bases separating them. CDR1 is SNHLY and CDR2 is FYNNEI in the germline V gene. The CDR3 totals 14 residues. The CDR3 protein is CASSEWGAGNTIYF. CDR3 DNA: TGTGCCAGCAGTGAGTGGGGGGCTGGAAACACCATATATTTT.

The V and J genes are TRBV18 and TRBJ2-1; D is uncertain. With 3 bases removed from V and 9 bases from J, the gap between germline ends came to 30 bases. This CDR3 spans 19 amino acids. Per the germline V gene, CDR1 is KGHSH and CDR2 is LQKENI. The CDR3 nucleotides are TGTGCCAGCTCACCCGGTTTAGGCGTAGGAGTTTTCTTTCTGGGTGAGCAGTTCTTC. Its protein is CASSPGLGVGVFFLGEQFF.

The V and J genes are TRBV4-2 and TRBJ2-1; unclear D gene. CDR1 is LGHNA, CDR2 YNFKEQ, per germline. This CDR3 region has 12 residues. Trimming left V 0 bases short and J 6 bases short, with 3 bases between. The CDR3 sequence is CASSQDRNEQFF. For the CDR3, the DNA is TGTGCCAGCAGCCAAGATCGCAATGAGCAGTTCTTC.

This chain uses TRBV7-9 with TRBJ2-1, with 7 positions matching TRBD2. J gave up 9 bases and V 5 bases, and 13 bases lay outside the gene matches. Germline loops: CDR1 SEHNR, CDR2 FQNEAQ (reference sequence). This CDR3 has 15 residues. Written as DNA, the CDR3 is TGTGCCAGCAGCCCCGACGGACTAGGATTCATTGAGCAGTTCTTC. It encodes CASSPDGLGFIEQFF. Supplemented by reference TRBV7-9 and TRBJ2-1, the full variable domain reads DTGVSQNPRHKITKRGQNVTFRCDPISEHNRLYWYRQTLGQGPEFLTYFQNEAQLEKSRLLSDRFSAERPKGSFSTLEIQRTEQGDSAMYLCASSPDGLGFIEQFFGPGTRLTVL.

This chain connects TRBV4-1 to TRBJ1-4; 8 positions agree with TRBD1. V dropped 0 bases and J dropped 13; count of bases not matched to a gene: 4. The CDR3 consists of 13 residues. The germline V gene encodes CDR1 MGHRA and CDR2 YSYEKL. The CDR3 region is CASSQERTGRLFF. Written as DNA, the CDR3 is TGCGCCAGCAGCCAAGAAAGGACAGGGAGACTGTTTTTT.

This sequence joins TRBV29-1 and TRBJ2-7; D may be TRBD2 (6 bases). The V and J ends lost 7 bases and 1 base respectively, with 23 bases between them. The germline gives CDR1 SQVTM, CDR2 ANQGSEA. This CDR3 region has 16 residues. The CDR3, as DNA: TGCAGCGCATCGGGCCAGGGAGGTACAGGATCCTACGAGCAGTACTTC. Amino acid sequence: CSASGQGGTGSYEQYF.

The chain employs TRBV2 and TRBJ2-7, with TRBD1 matching over 7 bases. V lost 1 base, J lost 0 bases, and 3 bases stayed unmatched. The germline V gene encodes CDR1 SNHLY and CDR2 FYNNEI. This CDR3 has 15 amino acids. The CDR3 DNA follows: TGTGCCAGCAGTGAAGTGGGACAGAGCTCCTACGAGCAGTACTTC. Protein: CASSEVGQSSYEQYF.

This clone was found once. This rearrangement joins TRBV7-8 to TRBJ2-3; D uncertain. This CDR3 has 14 amino acids. V shed 1 base and J shed 1 base, with 6 bases lying between them. Germline V gene data show CDR1 as SGHVS and CDR2 as FQNEAQ. CDR3: CASSLDSGTDTQYF. The CDR3 region has the DNA TGTGCCAGCAGCTTAGATTCGGGCACAGATACGCAGTATTTT.

The rearrangement joins TRBV6-6 to TRBJ2-3; D not certain. The CDR3 length is 14 residues. V was cut by 4 bases and J by 0 bases, with 8 bases left in between. The germline V gene has CDR1 MNHNY and CDR2 SVGAGI (reference sequence). The CDR3 coding sequence is TGTGCCAGCAGTTCATCACGGAGCACAGATACGCAGTATTTT. As protein: CASSSSRSTDTQYF.

This clone was seen more than once but under ten times. This chain links TRBV6-5 with TRBJ1-2; TRBD1 is a possible D gene (5 bases). Per the germline V gene, CDR1 is MNHEY and CDR2 is SVGAGI. The CDR3 runs 15 residues. Deletions cut 2 bases from V and 8 bases from J, with 18 bases between. Here the CDR3 DNA reads TGTGCCAGCAGTTACACGGGGGTGGGCAGTAGAGGCTACACCTTC. This sequence encodes CASSYTGVGSRGYTF.

As regards this clone: The junction does not match germline at one end; this may be a read error. The genes are TRBV30 and TRBJ1-2; TRBD1 aligns across 7 bases. Germline CDR1 GTSNPN, CDR2 SVGIG (reference sequence). The CDR3 is 14 amino acids. CDR3 bases: TGTGCCTGGAGCGGGACAGCGGGAGGCTATGTCTACACCTTC. Translated, it gives CAWSGTAGGYVYTF.

The rearrangement uses TRBV6-1 and TRBJ2-7; D uncertain. The V end was cut by 5 bases, the J end by 3 bases, with 5 bases between. Germline V CDR1 and CDR2: MNHNS, SASEGT. The CDR3 length is 11 residues. For the CDR3, the DNA is TGTGCCAGCAGTCAGGTCTACGAGCAGTACTTC. Translated: CASSQVYEQYF.

V usage is TRBV6-1 and J usage is TRBJ1-6; TRBD1 agrees at 10 bases. CDR3 length: 16 amino acids. In germline, CDR1 is MNHNS, CDR2 SASEGT. J lost 9 bases, V lost 2 bases, and 7 bases had no gene match. The CDR3 DNA reads TGTGCCAGCAGTGAACTCGGGACAGGGGTCTTTTCACCCCTCCACTTT. Translated: CASSELGTGVFSPLHF.

The chain is built from TRBV19 and TRBJ2-5; D may be TRBD2 (6 bases). V lost 9 bases, J lost 5 bases, and 16 bases lay in between. The CDR3 runs to 13 residues. Germline V gene lookup returns CDR1 LNHDA and CDR2 SQIVND (reference sequence). The CDR3 DNA reads TGTGCCAGCGGGACTCGGAACGGGGAGACCCAGTACTTC. It specifies CASGTRNGETQYF.